This T cell receptor (beta chain) was captured in a study of blood T cell repertoires in COVID-19. Study information: Each recovered donor of Cohort 3 presented with two negative PCRs, clearance, or symptom resolution. Material from acute and convalescent COVID-19 was sourced from the United States, Italy and Spain. T cells, B-cell-depleted T cells, or PBMCs supplied cDNA or gDNA.

Original processing notes: The assay estimated nucleated cells by amplifying reference gene primers. The method was immunoSEQ multiplex PCR; TCRdb's version includes in-frame clones alone and lacks a portion of them. V and J calls and clone size are given by that table; D and trimming were obtained from the DNA. The sample lists hundreds of thousands of clones, around nine tenths occurring once. This CDR3 comprises 13 residues. The V gene's germline CDR1 is SQVTM and CDR2 ANQGSEA. V dropped 6 bases and J dropped 6 bases, with 15 bases sitting between them. Sequencing was done on a sample of PBMCs or T cells enriched from blood (not recorded which). The TCR was taken from a woman aged 55-70 years in a cohort exposed to, infected with or recovered from COVID-19 (not recorded which). This chain uses TRBV29-1 with TRBJ2-1; maybe TRBD2 (6 bases). The DNA of the CDR3 is TGCAGCGTCCCTAGCGCGGCGATCAATGAGCAGTTCTTC. Translated, it gives CSVPSAAINEQFF.